The next 14 T cell receptor beta chains were all read from a single sample in a study of blood T cell repertoires in COVID-19 (dated by TCRdb to between 2020 and 2021). Libraries were prepared through the immunoSEQ multiplex PCR assay. Not all clones reach the TCRdb copy of this immuneACCESS table, which keeps in-frame sequences only. Checked studies attribute under half of the gap to unresolved V genes and leave the rest unexplained. The sample table contains about 100,000 clones; only one count was recorded for roughly 91% of them. The ten largest clones add up to less than 6.5% of the sample. Sequenced sample: peripheral blood. These receptors were obtained from a human donor in a cohort sampled during active COVID-19.

The chain uses TRBV7-3 and TRBJ2-1; possibly TRBD2 for D (5 bases). Germline V gene sequence: CDR1 SGHTA, CDR2 FQGTGA. The CDR3 runs to 14 residues. With 4 bases removed from V and 6 bases from J, the gap between germline ends came to 13 bases. The CDR3 coding sequence is TGTGCCAGCAGCTATGACTACTCAGGCAATGAGCAGTTCTTC. This gives the protein CASSYDYSGNEQFF.

The chain recombines TRBV27 with TRBJ1-1, with D possibly matching TRBD1 (5 bases). Germline CDR1 and CDR2: MNHEY and SMNVEV (reference sequence). V lost 5 bases to trimming and J lost 6 bases, with 16 bases between them. The CDR3 contains 14 residues. CDR3 in amino acids: CASSREGFLSEAFF. CDR3 nucleotides: TGTGCCAGCAGTCGGGAGGGGTTTCTCTCTGAAGCTTTCTTT.

The J gene is TRBJ1-5, the V gene TRBV19; maybe TRBD1 (5 bases). CDR3 length equals 15 residues. Germline CDR1 reads LNHDA; CDR2 reads SQIVND (reference sequence). Trimming stripped 7 bases from V and 3 bases from J, with 16 bases between. CDR3 protein: CASTGGLTSNQPQHF. As DNA, the CDR3 is TGTGCCAGTACTGGGGGACTTACTTCCAATCAGCCCCAGCATTTT. The entire variable domain, with the rest obtained from reference TRBV19 and TRBJ1-5, is as follows: DGGITQSPKYLFRKEGQNVTLSCEQNLNHDAMYWYRQDPGQGLRLIYYSQIVNDFQKGDIAEGYSVSREKKESFPLTVTSAQKNPTAFYLCASTGGLTSNQPQHFGDGTRLSIL.

The chain couples TRBV7-2 to TRBJ1-2; TRBD1 aligns across 7 bases. This CDR3 spans 12 amino acids. The V segment lost 9 bases and the J segment 8 bases; nucleotides outside the gene matches: 9. Germline V CDR1 and CDR2: SGHTA, FQGNSA. As DNA, the CDR3 is TGTGCCAGTCGGGACAGCCGTCGAGGCTACACCTTC. It translates to CASRDSRRGYTF.

The chain couples TRBV6-2 or TRBV6-3 to TRBJ1-5; 9 nucleotides align to TRBD1. The CDR3 extends over 18 amino acids. Germline lookup yields CDR1 MNHEY and CDR2 SVGEGT. V was pared by 2 bases and J by 2 bases, with 10 bases of the junction left unmatched. CDR3 nucleotides: TGTGCCAGCAGTTACCGACAGGGGGTGGCCCGGGGCAATCAGCCCCAGCATTTT. It translates to CASSYRQGVARGNQPQHF.

The gene calls are TRBV19 and TRBJ1-6, with TRBD1 matching over 9 bases. CDR3 length equals 14 residues. V was clipped by 9 bases and J by 12 bases; unmatched bases: 12. Germline CDR1 is LNHDA and CDR2 is SQIVND (reference sequence). CDR3: CASRPGQGVGPLHF. The DNA of the CDR3 is TGTGCCAGCCGGCCGGGACAGGGTGTCGGACCCCTCCACTTT.

V usage is TRBV12-5 and J usage is TRBJ2-7, with 7 bases identical to TRBD1. With 0 bases clipped from V and 4 bases from J, the junction kept 18 bases outside the gene matches. Germline CDR1 and CDR2: LGHNT and FRNRAP. CDR3 length: 19 amino acids. CDR3 nucleotides: TGTGCTAGTGGTTTGGTACGATCGGGACAGTCTGTCCCCCGATACGAGCAGTACTTC. Its translation: CASGLVRSGQSVPRYEQYF.

The gene calls are TRBV30 and TRBJ1-2; TRBD1 matches 8 bases. This CDR3 is 19 amino acids long. The V gene's germline CDR1 is GTSNPN and CDR2 SVGIG (reference sequence). The V and J ends lost 0 bases and 0 bases, in that order; junction bases with no gene match: 15. CDR3 loop: CAWSVQTRRTTGANYGYTF. CDR3 DNA: TGTGCCTGGAGTGTACAGACGCGTAGAACGACAGGGGCTAACTATGGCTACACCTTC.

The chain joins TRBV28 to TRBJ2-2; TRBD2 matches at 11 bases. Losses at the gene ends were 6 bases for V and 2 bases for J; bases not matched to a gene: 5. Germline CDR1 reads MDHEN; CDR2 reads SYDVKM. There are 16 residues in the CDR3. For the CDR3, the DNA is TGTGCCAGCAGGGACAGACTAGCGGGAAACACCGGGGAGCTGTTTTTT. Translating gives CASRDRLAGNTGELFF.

As to this clone: The junction and the germline gene differ at one end; a read error may be behind it. The genes are TRBV5-6 and TRBJ2-7; 7 nucleotides match TRBD2. This CDR3 spans 17 amino acids. Germline assignment: CDR1 SGHDT and CDR2 YYEEEE. For the CDR3, the DNA is TGTCCCAGCATCCTTTTGGGCGGTGGGGGGGAGGGCCCCGAGCAGTACTTC. It encodes CPSILLGGGGEGPEQYF.

The CDR3 protein is CASSGWDRGSTYEQYF. Written as DNA, the CDR3 is TGTGCCAGTAGTGGATGGGACAGGGGATCTACCTACGAGCAGTACTTC. The rearrangement uses TRBV19 and TRBJ2-7, with TRBD1 matching 10 bases. Germline CDR1 is LNHDA and CDR2 is SQIVND (reference sequence). The length of the CDR3 is 16 residues. J gave up 2 bases and V 5 bases, and 9 bases lay outside the gene matches.

V gene TRBV18 combines with J gene TRBJ2-1, with D perhaps TRBD2 (6 bases). The length of the CDR3 is 16 residues. The germline V gene has CDR1 KGHSH and CDR2 LQKENI. The V end was cut by 6 bases, the J end by 6 bases, with 21 bases between. CDR3 sequence (DNA): TGTGCCAGCTCCTTATGGGGGGTCCAGTCGCCCAATGAGCAGTTCTTC. It specifies CASSLWGVQSPNEQFF.

This clone was counted a single time. This chain connects TRBV5-1 to TRBJ2-7, with D perhaps TRBD1 (5 bases). Trimming removed 4 bases at V and 2 bases at J, with 19 bases between. The CDR3 consists of 16 residues. CDR1 SGHRS and CDR2 YFSETQ come from the germline V gene. CDR3 bases: TGCGCCAGCAGCCCGACAGAAGGAATCGCGACCTACGAGCAGTACTTC. Protein: CASSPTEGIATYEQYF.

This clone is labeled as medium-sized. V is TRBV4-1 and J is TRBJ2-7; TRBD2 might be the D (5 bases). The CDR3 consists of 13 residues. The V and J ends lost 1 base and 12 bases respectively, with 16 bases between them. Germline-derived CDR1 and CDR2 are MGHRA and YSYEKL. The CDR3 sequence: CASSQGGSPSMYF. CDR3 bases: TGCGCCAGCAGCCAAGGCGGGTCGCCAAGCATGTACTTC.